What follows describes a single T cell receptor beta chain. This clone came up once. Its antigen is currently not known. Base qualities are not at hand, and no much larger clone is one base apart. The record originates from a study of cytomegalovirus exposure and HLA in healthy donors (dated by TCRdb to the late 2010s). The study in broad terms: In an earlier analysis of under 600 of the donors, around 300 Gb of sequence data and roughly 100 million unique TCR beta sequences from some 170 million T cells were reported. An early release covering over 500 HLA-typed donors comprised about 310 gigabases of sequencing data and tens of millions of unique TCR sequences. Among the roughly 430 genotyped donors, around 81% belonged to the genetic ancestry cluster associated with self-reported Caucasian donors. The study was designed to test whether signatures of past pathogen exposure could be identified by cataloging public T cell receptors. Using immunosequencing, the study profiled T cell repertoires from 640 or so subjects and related those repertoires to cytomegalovirus serostatus. In addition to the first cohort of around 670 subjects, a separate validation cohort of 120 different subjects was used. To predict cytomegalovirus infection status, the study brought together high-throughput TCR immunosequencing, statistical association of individual TCRs with disease status, and machine learning. A later analysis re-analyzed previously published TCR beta repertoires from about 600 donors and added high-resolution HLA genotyping to study TCR occurrence patterns. In the later analysis, no new phenotypic data were used to find candidate immune exposures; instead, reliance was placed on TCR beta sequences and their occurrence across donors. In an earlier analysis of a few hundred of the donors, high-throughput TCR beta sequencing was used to judge whether each TCR beta V gene segment behaved as functional or pseudogenic. Donor age, sex, ethnicity and CMV serostatus were compiled alongside the repertoire data. A later genetic analysis took genome-wide SNP genotypes for about 55% of the 666 donors and used that subset as a discovery cohort. Every discovery cohort repertoire had been produced on one sequencing platform. Both class I and class II loci were covered by HLA typing, at four-digit resolution. The number of donors typed differed by locus, with roughly 620-630 for A, B, C, DRB1 and DQB1, around 520 for DQA1, approximately 580 for DPA1, and around 460 for DPB1. Several DR-DQ haplotypes were handled as single units for association and clustering because linkage in the cohort was strong. On average, 235,054 unique TCR beta nucleotide sequences were sequenced per donor among a few hundred genotyped donors of the cohort, with 15% to 20% of those sequences being non-productive. Overall study results and their limits: Because counts were too low, roughly 17 rarely observed V segments, including chromosome 9 orphons, were left out of the earlier analysis of 500 to 650 of the donors. A further reported finding was that TCR beta sequences accurately predicted the HLA-A and HLA-B alleles for most subjects in the first cohort. When HLA alleles, especially DR and DQ, strongly co-occurred, TCR associations were difficult to assign to individual alleles. An earlier analysis of approximately 570 of the donors showed that most TCR beta V segments appeared in productive rearrangements either about 87% or about 30% of the time, which broadly matched IMGT annotations. Some IMGT-functional V segments, including TRBV6-2 and TRBV6-3, could not be told apart with the 87-base-pair reads, so those segments were excluded. Most CMV-associated TCR beta chains appeared to be HLA-restricted in a later analysis, and the HLA associations seemed to be driven largely by CMV exposure. The only immune exposure information available for the cohort was CMV serostatus. A later genetic analysis associated a missense DCLRE1C variant with V-gene and J-gene trimming of TCR beta chains, and an independent cohort replicated the association. Because some donors lacked HLA typing at each locus, the association tests relied only on the typed subset. In a later analysis, several top co-occurrence clusters were reported to appear linked to parvovirus B19, influenza, CMV and Epstein-Barr virus. A later genetic analysis reported fewer N-insertions in productive TCRs among donors in an Asian-associated ancestry cluster than the 666-donor mean. Cytomegalovirus status was reported to be diagnosed by the classifier with high specificity and sensitivity in both the original and validation cohorts. In this cohort, only TCR beta chains were sequenced, and detectable features were limited by the absence of alpha or paired-chain data. While some public TCRs were present in many individuals, most TCR sequences turned up only very rarely across donors. The presence/absence analyses assumed that sequencing depth was roughly uniform across donors, and that assumption may not be true. The authors suggested that the approach could potentially be generalized to other disease states and immunological phenotypes. Correlated functional status among segregating V segments might reflect linkage disequilibrium, but an unknown experimental factor could not be ruled out. A later analysis found that HLA-associated TCR beta chains were more clonally expanded and had lower generation probabilities than equally common non-associated chains. A cluster of highly shared sequence variants was judged likely to be a technical artifact of the sequencing pipeline. In vitro tests confirmed that a few of the cytomegalovirus-associated TCR beta chains recognize cytomegalovirus antigens. In a later analysis, some 17,000 TCR beta sequences were associated with specific HLA alleles at a false discovery rate of 0.05. According to a later analysis, TCR association rates differed among HLA loci, with DRB1 alleles showing the most associated TCRs and HLA-C alleles showing the fewest. The study gave a list of 150 to 200 TCR beta chains associated with cytomegalovirus.

V lost 3 bases and J lost 5 bases; the stretch between them is 10 bases long. The germline V gene encodes CDR1 KGHSH and CDR2 LQKENI. The CDR3 sequence holds 13 residues, the cysteine and phenylalanine included. The sequence is cut down to CDR3 DNA, 39 bases in frame from base 1. The cohort consisted of hundreds of healthy bone marrow donors. At the time of sampling, every cohort member was nominally healthy, though immune exposures that went unrecorded were likely present. The donor tested CMV seropositive and was one of the 289 seropositive cohort members. Every donor gave a peripheral blood sample, and the peripheral blood mononuclear cells from that sample were used for TCR beta sequencing. Genomic DNA was extracted from the blood cell samples with the Qiagen DNeasy Blood Extraction Kit. Library preparation was by the immunoSEQ multiplex PCR assay. For the multiplex PCR, a mixture combining 60 forward primers for TCR Vbeta segments and 13 reverse primers for TCR Jbeta segments was used. The CDR3 region of rearranged TCR beta genes was amplified from genomic DNA with a multiplex PCR assay. The amplified TCR beta libraries were sequenced on the Illumina HiSeq System as 87-base-pair reads. In the source study's methods: Across the 640 or so repertoires, a later analysis counted approximately 83 million unique TCR beta chains, some 11 million of which were shared by at least two donors. To remove PCR and sequencing errors, raw reads were error-corrected and collapsed into unique sequences using a nearest-neighbor algorithm that merged closely related sequences. Alignment of CDR3 sequences to IMGT reference sequences was used to assign V, D and J gene segments. For a sequence to be retained, a match of at least six nucleotides was required to both a V gene segment and a J gene segment. A rearrangement counted as productive if the CDR3 had no stop codons and remained in frame with V and J, and every other rearrangement counted as non-productive. CDR3 was defined by IMGT convention, running from the second conserved V-encoded cysteine to the conserved J-encoded phenylalanine. Sequences without an unambiguous match to a single V gene segment were excluded from the earlier analysis of 587 of the donors. In an earlier analysis of some 590 of the donors, a V segment was called functional when productive rearrangements were above 56.7%, and segregating when the standard deviation between donors exceeded 5%. To diagnose cytomegalovirus status from the catalog of TCR beta chain sequences, a statistical classification framework was built. In a later analysis, V and J genes were assigned by comparing TCR nucleotide sequences against IMGT/GENE-DB human TR gene sequences. Using the TCRdist pipeline, a later analysis assigned CDR3 sequences along with most-parsimonious VDJ recombination scenarios. A later analysis defined each TCR beta chain by its CDR3 amino acid sequence plus V-gene family, and excluded reads lacking a unique V-gene family. In a later analysis, 450 to 600 highly shared, low-generation-probability nucleotide sequences were removed to address suspected cross-contamination and a sequencing artifact. In a later analysis, a clonal expansion index for each public chain was calculated from normalized within-repertoire ranks of inferred template counts. In a later analysis, generation probabilities were computed with a VDJ recombination model fitted to out-of-frame rearrangements, and the resulting probabilities were checked against IGoR. In a later analysis, TCR-TCR, TCR-HLA and TCR-CMV co-occurrence was scored with hypergeometric tests, and a repertoire-size bias correction was applied to TCR pairs. False discovery rates were estimated in a later analysis by permuting HLA or CMV assignments 20 times. In a later analysis, co-occurring TCRs were grouped using DBSCAN, and TCRdist sequence similarity was added for clustering within HLA-allele-positive subsets. Repertoires with fewer than 30,000 or more than 120,000 public chains, plus five repertoires with anomalous nucleotide sharing, were excluded from co-occurrence clustering. TCRdb mirrors the immuneACCESS table, restricted to in-frame sequences. Some clones are absent from its copies; in checked studies, under half trace to an unresolved V gene, and the reason for the others is unknown. The DNA gave D and trimming, while V, J and clone size come from that table. The sample records 110,000 to 150,000 clones, 65% to 80% of which are singletons. Together, the top ten hold approximately 10% of the sample.

The specimen was PBMCs. The chain is encoded by TRBV18 joined to TRBJ1-2, with the D gene not confidently named. The receptor was isolated from a woman in her 50s in good health and CMV-seropositive. The base sequence is TGTGCCAGCTCACCGGACTCCGGTTATGGCTACACCTTC. The translation is CASSPDSGYGYTF. The CDR3 plus the reference TRBV18 and TRBJ1-2 genes for the other parts give the full variable domain: NAGVMQNPRHLVRRRGQEARLRCSPMKGHSHVYWYRQLPEEGLKFMVYLQKENIIDESGMPKERFSAEFPKEGPSILRIQQVVRGDSAAYFCASSPDSGYGYTFGSGTRLTVV.